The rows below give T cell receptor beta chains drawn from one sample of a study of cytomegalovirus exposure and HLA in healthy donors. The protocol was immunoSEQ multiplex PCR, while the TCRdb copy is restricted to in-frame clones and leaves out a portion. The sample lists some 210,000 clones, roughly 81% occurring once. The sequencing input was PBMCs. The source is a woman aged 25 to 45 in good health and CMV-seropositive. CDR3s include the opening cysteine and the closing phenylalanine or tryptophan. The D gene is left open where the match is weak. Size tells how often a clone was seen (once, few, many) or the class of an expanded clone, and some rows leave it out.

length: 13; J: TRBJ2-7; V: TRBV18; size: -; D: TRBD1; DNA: TGTGCCAGCTCAACAGCAGGGGGCTACGAGCAGTACTTC; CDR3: CASSTAGGYEQYF
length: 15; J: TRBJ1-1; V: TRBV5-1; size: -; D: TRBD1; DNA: TGCGCCAACAGCTTGGAAGGACAGGGAGGGTCTGAAGCTTTCTTT; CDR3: CANSLEGQGGSEAFF
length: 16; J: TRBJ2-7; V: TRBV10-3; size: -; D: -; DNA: TGTGCCATCAGTGCCAAGACAGGACAAAGCTCCTACGAGCAGTACTTC; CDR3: CAISAKTGQSSYEQYF
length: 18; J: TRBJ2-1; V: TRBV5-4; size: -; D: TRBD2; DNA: TGTGCCAGCAGCTCGGGACTAGCGGGAGGTTCAGGATTGGATGAGCAGTTCTTC; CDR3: CASSSGLAGGSGLDEQFF
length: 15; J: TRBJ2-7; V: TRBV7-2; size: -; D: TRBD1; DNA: TGTGCCAGCAGCCCCCGAGGACAGGTGTACTACGAGCAGTACTTC; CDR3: CASSPRGQVYYEQYF
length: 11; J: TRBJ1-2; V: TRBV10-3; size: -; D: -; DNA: TGTGCCAACGCAGGGGACTATGGCTACACCTTC; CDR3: CANAGDYGYTF
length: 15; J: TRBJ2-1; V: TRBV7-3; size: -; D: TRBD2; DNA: TGTGCCAGCAGCTTACGAGTTGGGGGGGTAACTGAGCAGTTCTTC; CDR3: CASSLRVGGVTEQFF
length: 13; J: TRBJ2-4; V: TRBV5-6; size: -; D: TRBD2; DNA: TGTGCCAGCAGCTCCGGGGGGGGGAACATTCAGTACTTC; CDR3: CASSSGGGNIQYF
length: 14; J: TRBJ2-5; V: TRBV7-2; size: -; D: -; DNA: TGTGCCAGCAGCCCAGTATTGGGGCGAGAGACCCAGTACTTC; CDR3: CASSPVLGRETQYF
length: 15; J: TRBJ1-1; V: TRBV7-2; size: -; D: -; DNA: TGTGCCAGCAGCTTAGGTTTCGGAGGGGCCACTGAAGCTTTCTTT; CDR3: CASSLGFGGATEAFF
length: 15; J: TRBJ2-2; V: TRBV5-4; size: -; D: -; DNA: TGTGCCAGCAGCTTACAGGGGGGAGGGCCCGGGGAGCTGTTTTTT; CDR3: CASSLQGGGPGELFF
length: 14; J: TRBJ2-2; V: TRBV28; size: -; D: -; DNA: TGTGCCAGCAGTTTAGGACAGACTACCGGGGAGCTGTTTTTT; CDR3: CASSLGQTTGELFF
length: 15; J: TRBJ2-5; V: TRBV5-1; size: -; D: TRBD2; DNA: TGCGCCAGCAGCTTGGCCGGGACTAGCGAAGAGACCCAGTACTTC; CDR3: CASSLAGTSEETQYF
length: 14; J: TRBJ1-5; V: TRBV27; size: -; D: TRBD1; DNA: TGTGCCAGCAGTCAGGCAGGGGGTTTTCAGCCCCAGCATTTT; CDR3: CASSQAGGFQPQHF
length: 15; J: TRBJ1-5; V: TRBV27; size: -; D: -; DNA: TGTGCCAGCAGTTTTGCGGGACGGAGCAATCAGCCCCAGCATTTT; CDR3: CASSFAGRSNQPQHF
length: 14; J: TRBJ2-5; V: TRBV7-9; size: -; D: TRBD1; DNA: TGTGCCAGCAGCTTCACAGGGGGCCAAGAGACCCAGTACTTC; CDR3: CASSFTGGQETQYF
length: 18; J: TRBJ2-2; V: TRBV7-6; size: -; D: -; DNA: TGTGCCAGCAGCCAGATTTCATCCGGGGAGTTGAGCACCGGGGAGCTGTTTTTT; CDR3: CASSQISSGELSTGELFF
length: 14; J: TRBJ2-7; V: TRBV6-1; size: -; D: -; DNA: TGTGCCAGCAGAATACCGGGTTTTAGCTACGAGCAGTACTTC; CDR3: CASRIPGFSYEQYF
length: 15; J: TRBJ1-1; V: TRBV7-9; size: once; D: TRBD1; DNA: TGTGCCAGCAGCGCAGGACAGGGAAAGGAGGGTGAAGCTTTCTTT; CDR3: CASSAGQGKEGEAFF
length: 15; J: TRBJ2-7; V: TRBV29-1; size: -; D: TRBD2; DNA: TGCAGCGCTGCGACGGGACTAGCGGGACCCTACGAGCAGTACTTC; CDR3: CSAATGLAGPYEQYF
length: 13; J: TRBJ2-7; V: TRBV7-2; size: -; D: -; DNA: TGTGCCAGCAGCTTAGAGGCCTGGAGGGGGCTGGACTTC; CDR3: CASSLEAWRGLDF
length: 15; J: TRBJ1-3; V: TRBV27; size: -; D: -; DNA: TGTGCCAGCAGTTCGGGATCCTTCAGTGGAAACACCATATATTTT; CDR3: CASSSGSFSGNTIYF
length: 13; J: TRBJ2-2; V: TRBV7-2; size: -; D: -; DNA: TGTGCCAGCAGCCCCGGGGGCACCGGGGAGCTGTTTTTT; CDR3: CASSPGGTGELFF
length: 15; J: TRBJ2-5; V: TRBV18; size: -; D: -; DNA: TGTGCCAGCTCACCAGTCATCAGGGGCCAAGAGACCCAGTACTTC; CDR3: CASSPVIRGQETQYF
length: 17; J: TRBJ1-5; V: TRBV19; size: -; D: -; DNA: TGTGCCAGTAGTATCCGAACCCTACAGGGCCGCAATCAGCCCCAGCATTTT; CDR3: CASSIRTLQGRNQPQHF
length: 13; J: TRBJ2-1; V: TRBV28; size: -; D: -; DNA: TGTGCCAGCAGTTTACGGGGTTACAATGAGCAGTTCTTC; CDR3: CASSLRGYNEQFF
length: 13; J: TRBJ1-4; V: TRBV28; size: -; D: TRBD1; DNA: TGTGCCAGCAGGGGACAGGGGGGAGGAAAACTGTTTTTT; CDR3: CASRGQGGGKLFF
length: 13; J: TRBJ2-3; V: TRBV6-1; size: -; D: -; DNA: TGTGCCAGCAGTGAACACGGGACTGGTACGCAGTATTTT; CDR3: CASSEHGTGTQYF
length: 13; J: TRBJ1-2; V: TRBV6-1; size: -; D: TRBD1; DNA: TGTGCCAGCAGTCACATGACAGGGGATGGCTACACCTTC; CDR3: CASSHMTGDGYTF